These 12 T cell receptor beta chains originate from one sample sequenced in a study of blood T cell repertoires in COVID-19. Data came from immunoSEQ multiplex PCR; TCRdb stores just in-frame clones and leaves some out. The sample shows roughly 200,000 clones, roughly 92% of them seen only once. Sequenced input: peripheral blood. These TCRs come from a man between 25 and 39 years old with COVID-19, enrolled during active disease.

This clone was seen only once. The gene calls are TRBV15 and TRBJ2-3; D perhaps matches TRBD2 (5 bases). V was trimmed by 0 bases and J by 4 bases, leaving 11 bases between them. This CDR3 has 15 amino acids. In germline, CDR1 is LNHNV, CDR2 YYDKDF (reference sequence). CDR3 sequence reads: CATSRERVRADTQYF. CDR3 nucleotides: TGTGCCACCAGCAGAGAGAGGGTCCGGGCAGATACGCAGTATTTT.

The chain joins TRBV19 to TRBJ1-5; D gene unclear. V gave up 5 bases and J gave up 3 bases, with 8 bases separating them. The germline V gene has CDR1 LNHDA and CDR2 SQIVND (reference sequence). This CDR3 is built from 13 residues. This CDR3 reads CASSSENNQPQHF. The CDR3 nucleotides read TGTGCCAGTAGTTCAGAAAACAATCAGCCCCAGCATTTT.

Only one count was recorded for this clone. The genes are TRBV7-9 and TRBJ2-5; D gene ambiguous. The CDR3 has 14 amino acids. Germline lookup yields CDR1 SEHNR and CDR2 FQNEAQ (reference sequence). V shed 1 base and J shed 1 base, with 7 bases lying between them. The CDR3 reads CASSLGGSQETQYF. The DNA of the CDR3 is TGTGCCAGCAGCTTAGGTGGCAGCCAAGAGACCCAGTACTTC.

J is TRBJ2-3 and V is TRBV27; D unresolved. CDR3 size: 16 residues. Germline loops: CDR1 MNHEY, CDR2 SMNVEV (reference sequence). Trimming stripped 0 bases from V and 3 bases from J, with 13 bases between. The CDR3 bases are TGTGCCAGCAGTTTATCTCCCCAGGCAGGAACAGATACGCAGTATTTT. The encoded protein is CASSLSPQAGTDTQYF.

V gene TRBV4-1 combines with J gene TRBJ2-5; maybe TRBD2 (6 bases). CDR1 MGHRA and CDR2 YSYEKL come from the germline V gene. The V gene lost 8 bases and the J gene lost 4 bases, with 17 bases spanning the gap. CDR3 length: 14 residues. DNA of the CDR3: TGCGCCAGCTGTCGGGACTTCGGGAGAGAGACCCAGTACTTC. This translates into CASCRDFGRETQYF.

The J gene is TRBJ1-6, the V gene TRBV18; 7 bases line up with TRBD1. Germline assignment: CDR1 KGHSH and CDR2 LQKENI. CDR3 length equals 17 residues. V lost 6 bases to trimming and J lost 4 bases; unmatched junction nucleotides: 12. In DNA, the CDR3 is TGTGCCAGCTCCCCTCAGGAGGGGGCGAGTTATAATTCACCCCTCCACTTT. Its translation: CASSPQEGASYNSPLHF.

The chain employs TRBV4-1 and TRBJ2-2; maybe TRBD1 (5 bases). V lost 5 bases and J 3 bases, leaving 25 bases between the germline ends. The CDR3 is made up of 19 amino acids. Germline V gene lookup returns CDR1 MGHRA and CDR2 YSYEKL. Here the CDR3 DNA reads TGCGCCAGCAGCTCCTCAGCTCCTCGGGTACAGGCGGACACCGGGGAGCTGTTTTTT. Translation gives CASSSSAPRVQADTGELFF.

This clone was recorded only once. This rearrangement joins TRBV5-6 to TRBJ1-1, with D tentatively TRBD1 (6 bases). Trimming took 10 bases from V and 3 from J, leaving 13 bases between them. Germline CDR1 reads SGHDT; CDR2 reads YYEEEE. The CDR3 spans 12 residues. The CDR3 reads CAAWTDDTEAFF. CDR3 coding DNA: TGTGCCGCGTGGACAGACGACACTGAAGCTTTCTTT.

In DNA, the CDR3 is TGTGCCAGTAGTATTATGCGCGGATACCAAGAGACCCAGTACTTC. This encodes CASSIMRGYQETQYF. The chain employs TRBV19 and TRBJ2-5, with D uncertain. Germline lookup yields CDR1 LNHDA and CDR2 SQIVND (reference sequence). The CDR3 spans 15 residues. Between the trimmed V and J ends, which lost 3 bases and 0 bases, there was a span of 11 bases. Variable domain in full (rest from reference TRBV19 and TRBJ2-5): DGGITQSPKYLFRKEGQNVTLSCEQNLNHDAMYWYRQDPGQGLRLIYYSQIVNDFQKGDIAEGYSVSREKKESFPLTVTSAQKNPTAFYLCASSIMRGYQETQYFGPGTRLLVL.

This chain connects TRBV2 to TRBJ1-1, with 7 bases fitting TRBD1. Germline V gene data show CDR1 as SNHLY and CDR2 as FYNNEI. The CDR3 runs to 14 residues. V was clipped by 4 bases and J by 3 bases; unmatched bases: 5. The CDR3 DNA reads TGTGCCAGCAGTGTCCAGGGGGGACACACTGAAGCTTTCTTT. It yields the protein CASSVQGGHTEAFF.

The chain carries TRBV5-4 and TRBJ2-5; TRBD2 might be the D (5 bases). The CDR3 consists of 15 residues. V gave up 1 base and J gave up 5 bases, with 15 bases separating them. Germline CDR1 reads SGHNT; CDR2 reads YYREEE (reference sequence). CDR3 in amino acids: CASSLWASSSETQYF. The CDR3 region has the DNA TGTGCCAGCAGCTTGTGGGCTAGCTCTTCGGAGACCCAGTACTTC.

The chain joins TRBV27 to TRBJ1-1, with a weak D call TRBD1 (5 bases). Germline CDR1 and CDR2: MNHEY and SMNVEV (reference sequence). The CDR3 contains 15 residues. Trimming stripped 6 bases from V and 4 bases from J, with 18 bases between. The CDR3 bases are TGTGCCAGCAGGGCTCGCGGGGTTCAGGGCACTGAAGCTTTCTTT. It is translated as CASRARGVQGTEAFF.